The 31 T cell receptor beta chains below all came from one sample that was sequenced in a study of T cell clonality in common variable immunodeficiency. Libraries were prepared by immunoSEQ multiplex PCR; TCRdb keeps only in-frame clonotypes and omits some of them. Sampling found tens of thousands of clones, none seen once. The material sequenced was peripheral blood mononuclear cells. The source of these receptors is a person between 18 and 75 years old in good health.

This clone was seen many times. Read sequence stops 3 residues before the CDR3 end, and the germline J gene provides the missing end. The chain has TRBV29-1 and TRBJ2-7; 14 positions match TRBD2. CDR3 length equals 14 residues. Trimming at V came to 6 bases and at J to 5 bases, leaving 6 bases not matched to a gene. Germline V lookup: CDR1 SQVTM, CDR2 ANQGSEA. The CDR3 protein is CSVGTSGSTHEQYF. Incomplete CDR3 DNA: TGCAGCGTGGGGACTAGCGGGAGTACCCACGAG.

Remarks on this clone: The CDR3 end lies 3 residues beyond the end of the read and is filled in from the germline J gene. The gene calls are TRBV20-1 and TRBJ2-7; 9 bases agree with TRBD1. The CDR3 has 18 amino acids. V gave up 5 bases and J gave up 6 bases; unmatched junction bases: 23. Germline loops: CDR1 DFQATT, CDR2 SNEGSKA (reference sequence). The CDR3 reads CSAGKGDRVAAEVGEQYF. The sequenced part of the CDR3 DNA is TGCAGTGCTGGAAAGGGGGACAGGGTGGCAGCCGAGGTCGGCGAG.

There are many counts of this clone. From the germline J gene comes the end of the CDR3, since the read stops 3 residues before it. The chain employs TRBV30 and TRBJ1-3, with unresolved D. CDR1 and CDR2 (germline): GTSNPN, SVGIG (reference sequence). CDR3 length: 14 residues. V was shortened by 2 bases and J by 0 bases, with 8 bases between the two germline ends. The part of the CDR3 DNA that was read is TGTGCCTGGAGTTCGGGTTACTCTGGAAACACC. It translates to CAWSSGYSGNT. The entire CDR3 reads CAWSSGYSGNTIYF.

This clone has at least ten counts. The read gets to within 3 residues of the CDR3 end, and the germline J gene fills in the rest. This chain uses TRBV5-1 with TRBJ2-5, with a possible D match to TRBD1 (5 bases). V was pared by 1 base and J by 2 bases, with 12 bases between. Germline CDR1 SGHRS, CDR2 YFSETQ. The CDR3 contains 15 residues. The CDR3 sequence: CASSLQRRTQETQYF. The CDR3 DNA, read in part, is TGCGCCAGCAGCTTGCAGCGCCGGACACAAGAGACC.

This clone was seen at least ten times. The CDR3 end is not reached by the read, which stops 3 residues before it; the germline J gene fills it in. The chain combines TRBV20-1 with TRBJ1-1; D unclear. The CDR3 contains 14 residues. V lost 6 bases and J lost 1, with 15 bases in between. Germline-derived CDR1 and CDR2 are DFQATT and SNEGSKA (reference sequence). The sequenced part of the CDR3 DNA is TGCAGTGCCAGCCCAGACACCCCGAACACTGAA. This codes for CSASPDTPNTE. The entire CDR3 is CSASPDTPNTEAFF.

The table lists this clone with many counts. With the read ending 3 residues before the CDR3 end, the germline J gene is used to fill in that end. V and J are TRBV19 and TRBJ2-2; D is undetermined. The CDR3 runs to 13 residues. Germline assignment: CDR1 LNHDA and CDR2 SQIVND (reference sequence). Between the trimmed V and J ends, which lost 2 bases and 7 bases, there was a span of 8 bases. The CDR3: CASSITRIGELFF. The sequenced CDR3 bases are TGTGCCAGTAGTATAACGCGTATCGGGGAG.

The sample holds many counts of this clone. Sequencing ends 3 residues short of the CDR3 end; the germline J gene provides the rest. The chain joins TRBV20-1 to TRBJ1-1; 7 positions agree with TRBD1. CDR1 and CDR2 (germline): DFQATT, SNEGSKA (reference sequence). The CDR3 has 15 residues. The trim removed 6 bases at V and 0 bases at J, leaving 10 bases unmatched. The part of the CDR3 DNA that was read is TGCAGTGCCCGCCAGCAGGGGACAGTGAACACTGAA. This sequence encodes CSARQQGTVNTE. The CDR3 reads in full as CSARQQGTVNTEAFF.

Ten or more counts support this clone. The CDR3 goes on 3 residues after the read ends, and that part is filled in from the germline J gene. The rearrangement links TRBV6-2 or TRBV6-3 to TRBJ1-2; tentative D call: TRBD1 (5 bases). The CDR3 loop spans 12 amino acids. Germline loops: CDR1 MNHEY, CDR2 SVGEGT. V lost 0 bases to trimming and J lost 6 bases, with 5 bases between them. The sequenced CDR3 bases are TGTGCCAGCAGTTACTCGGGGCATGGC. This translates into CASSYSGHG. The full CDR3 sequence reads CASSYSGHGYTF.

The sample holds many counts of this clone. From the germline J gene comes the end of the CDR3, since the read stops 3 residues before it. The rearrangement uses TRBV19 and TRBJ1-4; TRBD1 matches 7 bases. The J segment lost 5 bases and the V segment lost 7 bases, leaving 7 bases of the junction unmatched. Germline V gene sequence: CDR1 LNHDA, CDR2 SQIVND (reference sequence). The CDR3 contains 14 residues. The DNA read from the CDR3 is TGTGCCAGTACCCCGATACAGGGGAATGAAAAA. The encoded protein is CASTPIQGNEK. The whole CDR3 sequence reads CASTPIQGNEKLFF.

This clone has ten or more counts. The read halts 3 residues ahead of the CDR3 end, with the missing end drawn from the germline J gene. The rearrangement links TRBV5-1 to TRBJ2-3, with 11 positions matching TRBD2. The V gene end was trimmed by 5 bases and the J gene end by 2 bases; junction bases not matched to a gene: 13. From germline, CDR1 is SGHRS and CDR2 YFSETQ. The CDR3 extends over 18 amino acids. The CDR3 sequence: CASSTGLAAYLSTDTQYF. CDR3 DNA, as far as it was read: TGCGCCAGCAGTACGGGACTAGCGGCGTACCTTTCCACAGATACG.

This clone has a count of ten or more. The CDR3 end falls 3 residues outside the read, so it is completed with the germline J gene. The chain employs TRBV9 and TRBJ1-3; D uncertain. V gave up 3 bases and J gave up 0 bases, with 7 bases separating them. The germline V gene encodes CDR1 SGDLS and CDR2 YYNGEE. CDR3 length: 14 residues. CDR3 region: CASSALGSGNTIYF. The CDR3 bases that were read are TGTGCCAGCAGCGCGCTCGGCTCTGGAAACACC. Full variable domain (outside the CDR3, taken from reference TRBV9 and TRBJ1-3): DSGVTQTPKHLITATGQRVTLRCSPRSGDLSVYWYQQSLDQGLQFLIQYYNGEERAKGNILERFSAQQFPDLHSELNLSSLELGDSALYFCASSALGSGNTIYFGEGSWLTVV.

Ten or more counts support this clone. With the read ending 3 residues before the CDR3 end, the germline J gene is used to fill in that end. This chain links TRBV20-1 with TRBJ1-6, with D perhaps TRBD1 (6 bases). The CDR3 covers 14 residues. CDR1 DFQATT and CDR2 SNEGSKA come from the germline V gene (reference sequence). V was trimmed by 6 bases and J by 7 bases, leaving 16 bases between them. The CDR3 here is CSASNRVSNSPLHF. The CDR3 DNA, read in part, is TGCAGTGCGAGTAACAGGGTGTCCAATTCACCC.

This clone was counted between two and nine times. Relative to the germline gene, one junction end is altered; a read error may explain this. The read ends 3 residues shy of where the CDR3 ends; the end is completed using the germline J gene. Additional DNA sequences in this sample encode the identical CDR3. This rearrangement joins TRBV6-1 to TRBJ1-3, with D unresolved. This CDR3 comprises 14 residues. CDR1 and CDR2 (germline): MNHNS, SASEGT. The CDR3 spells CASSDHYSGNTIYF. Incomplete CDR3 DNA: TGTGCCAGCAGTGACCACTACTCTGGAAACACA.

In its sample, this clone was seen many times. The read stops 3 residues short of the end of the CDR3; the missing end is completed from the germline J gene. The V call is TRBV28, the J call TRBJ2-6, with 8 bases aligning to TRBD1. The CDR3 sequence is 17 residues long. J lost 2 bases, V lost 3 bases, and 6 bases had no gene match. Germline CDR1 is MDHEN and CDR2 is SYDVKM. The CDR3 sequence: CASSFLRTGTGANVLTF. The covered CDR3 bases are TGTGCCAGCAGTTTCCTTCGGACAGGGACTGGGGCCAACGTC.

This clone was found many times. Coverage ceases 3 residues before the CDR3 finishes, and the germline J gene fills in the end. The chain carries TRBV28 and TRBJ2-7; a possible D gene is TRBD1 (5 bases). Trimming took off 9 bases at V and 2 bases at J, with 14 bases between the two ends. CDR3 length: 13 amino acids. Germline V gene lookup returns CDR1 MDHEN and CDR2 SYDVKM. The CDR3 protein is CASSAGIAYEQYF. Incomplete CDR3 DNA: TGTGCCAGTTCAGCAGGGATCGCCTACGAG.

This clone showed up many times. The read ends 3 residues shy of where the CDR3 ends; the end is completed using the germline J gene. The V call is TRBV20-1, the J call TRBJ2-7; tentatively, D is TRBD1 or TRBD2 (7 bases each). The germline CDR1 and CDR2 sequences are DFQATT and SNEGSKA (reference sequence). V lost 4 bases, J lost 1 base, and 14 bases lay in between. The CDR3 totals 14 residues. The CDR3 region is CSANRGGASYEQYF. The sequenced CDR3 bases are TGCAGTGCTAACAGGGGAGGGGCTTCCTACGAG.

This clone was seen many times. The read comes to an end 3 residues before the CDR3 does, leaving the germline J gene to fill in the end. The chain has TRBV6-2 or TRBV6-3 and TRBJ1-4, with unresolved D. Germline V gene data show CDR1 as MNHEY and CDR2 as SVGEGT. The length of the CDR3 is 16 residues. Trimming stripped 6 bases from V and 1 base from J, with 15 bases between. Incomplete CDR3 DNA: TGTGCCAGCAGCATCCTAACGGGTAGAACTAATGAAAAA. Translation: CASSILTGRTNEK. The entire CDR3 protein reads CASSILTGRTNEKLFF.

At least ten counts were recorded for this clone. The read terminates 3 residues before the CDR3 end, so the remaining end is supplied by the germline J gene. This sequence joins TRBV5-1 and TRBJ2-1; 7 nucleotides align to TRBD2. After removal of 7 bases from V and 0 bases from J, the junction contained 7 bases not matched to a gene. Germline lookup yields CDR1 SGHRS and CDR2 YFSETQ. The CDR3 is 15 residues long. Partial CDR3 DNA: TGCGCCAGCGGGGGGGATATTTCCTCCTACAATGAG. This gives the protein CASGGDISSYNE. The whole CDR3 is CASGGDISSYNEQFF.

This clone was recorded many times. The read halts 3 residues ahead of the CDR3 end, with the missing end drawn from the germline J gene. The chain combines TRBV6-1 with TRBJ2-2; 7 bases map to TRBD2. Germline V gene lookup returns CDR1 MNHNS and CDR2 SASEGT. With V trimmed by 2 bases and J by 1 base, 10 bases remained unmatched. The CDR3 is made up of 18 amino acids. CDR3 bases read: TGTGCCAGCAGTGAAAGGGCAAGCGGGGACCTGAACACCGGGGAG. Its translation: CASSERASGDLNTGE. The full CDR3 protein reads CASSERASGDLNTGELFF.

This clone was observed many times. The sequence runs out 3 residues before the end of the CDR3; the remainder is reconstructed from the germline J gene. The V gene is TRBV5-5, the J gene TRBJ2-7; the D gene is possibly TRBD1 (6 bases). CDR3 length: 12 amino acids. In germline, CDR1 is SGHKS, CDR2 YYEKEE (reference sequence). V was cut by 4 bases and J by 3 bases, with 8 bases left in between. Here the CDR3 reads CASSKQGYEQYF. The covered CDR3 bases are TGTGCCAGCAGCAAACAGGGCTACGAG. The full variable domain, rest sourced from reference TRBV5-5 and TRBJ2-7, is DAGVTQSPTHLIKTRGQQVTLRCSPISGHKSVSWYQQVLGQGPQFIFQYYEKEERGRGNFPDRFSARQFPNYSSELNVNALLLGDSALYLCASSKQGYEQYFGPGTRLTVT.

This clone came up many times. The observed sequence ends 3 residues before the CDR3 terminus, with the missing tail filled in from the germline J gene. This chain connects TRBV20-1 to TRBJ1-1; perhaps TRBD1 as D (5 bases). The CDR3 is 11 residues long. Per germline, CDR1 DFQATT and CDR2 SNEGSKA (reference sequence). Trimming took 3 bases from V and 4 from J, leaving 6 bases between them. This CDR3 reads CSASRGTEAFF. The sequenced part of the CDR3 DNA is TGCAGTGCTAGTAGGGGCACTGAA.

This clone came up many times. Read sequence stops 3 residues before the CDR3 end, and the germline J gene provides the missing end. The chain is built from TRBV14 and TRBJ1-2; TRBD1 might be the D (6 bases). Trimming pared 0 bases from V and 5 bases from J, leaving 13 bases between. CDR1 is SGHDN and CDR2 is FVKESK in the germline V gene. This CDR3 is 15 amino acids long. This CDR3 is CASSQDRTALYGYTF. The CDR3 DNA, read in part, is TGTGCCAGCAGCCAAGATCGGACAGCACTTTATGGC.

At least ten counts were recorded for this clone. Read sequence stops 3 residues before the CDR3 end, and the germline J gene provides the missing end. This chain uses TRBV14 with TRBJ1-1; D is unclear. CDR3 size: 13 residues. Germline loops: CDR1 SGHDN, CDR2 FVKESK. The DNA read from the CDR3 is TGTGCCAGCAGCTTAGCGAGTGGGGAGATG. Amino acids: CASSLASGEM. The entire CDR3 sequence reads CASSLASGEMAFF.

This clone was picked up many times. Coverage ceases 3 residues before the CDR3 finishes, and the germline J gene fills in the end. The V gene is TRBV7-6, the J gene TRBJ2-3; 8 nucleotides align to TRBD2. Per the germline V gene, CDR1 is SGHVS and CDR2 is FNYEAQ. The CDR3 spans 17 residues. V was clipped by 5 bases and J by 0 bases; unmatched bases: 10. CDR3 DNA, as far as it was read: TGTGCCAGCAGCCGCACGCCAAGCGGGAGTAGCACAGATACG. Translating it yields CASSRTPSGSSTDT. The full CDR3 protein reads CASSRTPSGSSTDTQYF.

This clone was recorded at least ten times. CDR3 DNA, as far as it was read: TGCGCCAGCAGCTTGGGGGACATCAACTATGGC. Protein sequence: CASSLGDINYG. The whole CDR3 protein reads CASSLGDINYGYTF. V usage is TRBV5-1 and J usage is TRBJ1-2; tentatively, D is TRBD1 (6 bases). The CDR3 end is not reached by the read, which stops 3 residues before it; the germline J gene fills it in. Per germline, CDR1 SGHRS and CDR2 YFSETQ. The length of the CDR3 is 14 residues. V lost 0 bases, J lost 2 bases, and 8 bases lay in between.

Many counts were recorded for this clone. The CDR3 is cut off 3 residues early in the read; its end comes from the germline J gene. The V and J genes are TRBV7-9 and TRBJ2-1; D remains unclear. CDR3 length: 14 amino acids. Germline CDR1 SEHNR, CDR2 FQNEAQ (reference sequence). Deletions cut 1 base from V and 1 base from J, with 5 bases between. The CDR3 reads CASSLDQSYNEQFF. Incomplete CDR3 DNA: TGTGCCAGCAGCTTAGACCAGTCCTACAATGAG. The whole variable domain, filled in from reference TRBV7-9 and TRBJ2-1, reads DTGVSQNPRHKITKRGQNVTFRCDPISEHNRLYWYRQTLGQGPEFLTYFQNEAQLEKSRLLSDRFSAERPKGSFSTLEIQRTEQGDSAMYLCASSLDQSYNEQFFGPGTRLTVL.

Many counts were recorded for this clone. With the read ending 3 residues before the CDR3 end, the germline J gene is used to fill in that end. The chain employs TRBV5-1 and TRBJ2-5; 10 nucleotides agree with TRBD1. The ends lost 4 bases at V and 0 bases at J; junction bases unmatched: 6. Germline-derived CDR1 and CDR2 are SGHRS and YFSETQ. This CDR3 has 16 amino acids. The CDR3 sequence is CASSTGQGGYQETQYF. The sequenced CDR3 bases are TGCGCCAGCAGCACCGGACAGGGGGGTTACCAAGAGACC.

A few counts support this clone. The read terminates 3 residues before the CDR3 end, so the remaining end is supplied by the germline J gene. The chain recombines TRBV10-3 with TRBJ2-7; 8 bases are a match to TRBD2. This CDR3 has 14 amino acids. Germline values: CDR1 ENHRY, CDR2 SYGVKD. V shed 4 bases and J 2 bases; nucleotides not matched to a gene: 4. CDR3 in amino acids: CAISVGGDTYEQYF. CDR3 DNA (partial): TGTGCCATCAGTGTCGGGGGGGACACCTACGAG.

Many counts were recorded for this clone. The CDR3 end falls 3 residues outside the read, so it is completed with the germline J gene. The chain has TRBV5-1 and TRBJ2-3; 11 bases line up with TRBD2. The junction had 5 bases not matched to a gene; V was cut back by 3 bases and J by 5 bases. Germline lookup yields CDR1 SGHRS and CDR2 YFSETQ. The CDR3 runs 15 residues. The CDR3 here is CASSSLLAGVDTQYF. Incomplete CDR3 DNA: TGCGCCAGCAGCTCATTACTAGCGGGAGTAGATACG.

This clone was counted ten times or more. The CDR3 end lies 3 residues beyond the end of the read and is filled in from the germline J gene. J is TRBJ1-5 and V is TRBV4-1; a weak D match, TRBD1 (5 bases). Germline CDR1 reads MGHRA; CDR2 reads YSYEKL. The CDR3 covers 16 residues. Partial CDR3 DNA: TGCGCCAGCAGCCAAGGTGTGAAAGAGGCAGGGCCTCCC. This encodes CASSQGVKEAGPP. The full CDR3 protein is CASSQGVKEAGPPQHF.

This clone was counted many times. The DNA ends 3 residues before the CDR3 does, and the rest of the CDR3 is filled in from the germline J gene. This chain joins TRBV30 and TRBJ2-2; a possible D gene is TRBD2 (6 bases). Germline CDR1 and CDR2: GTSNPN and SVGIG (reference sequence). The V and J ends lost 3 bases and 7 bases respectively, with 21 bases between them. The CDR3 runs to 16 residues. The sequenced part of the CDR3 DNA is TGTGCCTGGAGCCCGCGATTGTCTAGCGTCCTCGGGGAG. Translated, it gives CAWSPRLSSVLGE. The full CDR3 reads CAWSPRLSSVLGELFF.